Following are 26 T cell receptor beta chains from one sample sequenced in a study of shared clonotypes between healthy human individuals. Assay used: immunoSEQ multiplex PCR; TCRdb lists only in-frame clones, some missing. The sample includes roughly 2.6 million clones, over 85% of them seen just once. Sequencing input: naive CD4+ T cells sorted from blood. This sample's subset: CD45RA+ positively selected. Receptors originate from a man aged 18 to 30 in good health.

As regards this clone: In the same sample, other DNA sequences code for this CDR3. This chain uses TRBV5-4 with TRBJ2-1, with D possibly matching TRBD2 (6 bases). This CDR3 is built from 15 residues. CDR1 is SGHNT, CDR2 YYREEE, per germline (reference sequence). The ends were cut back, 0 bases at V and 3 bases at J, with 10 bases in the middle. The DNA for the CDR3 is TGTGCCAGCAGCTTGGGGGGAGGAGGCTACAATGAGCAGTTCTTC. It translates to CASSLGGGGYNEQFF.

With regard to this clone: One end of the junction is discordant with germline, which a read error may explain. The chain joins TRBV6-5 to TRBJ1-1; D gene unclear. CDR3 size: 13 residues. Germline V CDR1 and CDR2: MNHEY, SVGAGI. This chain's CDR3 is CANSSWGNTEAFF. The CDR3, as DNA: TGTGCCAACAGTTCGTGGGGGAACACTGAAGCTTTCTTT.

The chain combines TRBV7-2 with TRBJ2-4; D call uncertain. V lost 5 bases, J lost 3 bases, and 14 bases lay in between. Looked up from germline, CDR1 is SGHTA and CDR2 is FQGNSA. The CDR3 sequence is 15 residues long. The chain's CDR3 is CASSAQSGYKNIQYF. The CDR3 DNA reads as TGTGCCAGCAGCGCCCAATCGGGCTACAAAAACATTCAGTACTTC.

The J gene is TRBJ2-7, the V gene TRBV13, with D possibly matching TRBD2 (6 bases). The germline gives CDR1 PRHDT, CDR2 FYEKMQ (reference sequence). CDR3 length equals 14 residues. Trimming removed 3 bases at V and 6 bases at J, with 15 bases between. CDR3 nucleotide sequence: TGTGCCAGCAGCTTGAGGAGGGGTGTTAGCGAGCAGTACTTC. As protein: CASSLRRGVSEQYF. The full variable domain, its missing parts supplied by reference TRBV13 and TRBJ2-7, is AAGVIQSPRHLIKEKRETATLKCYPIPRHDTVYWYQQGPGQDPQFLISFYEKMQSDKGSIPDRFSAQQFSDYHSELNMSSLELGDSALYFCASSLRRGVSEQYFGPGTRLTVT.

This sequence joins TRBV7-8 and TRBJ1-2; unclear D gene. The CDR3 length is 14 residues. Germline lookup yields CDR1 SGHVS and CDR2 FQNEAQ. Trimming removed 2 bases from V and 0 bases from J, with 7 bases in between. Here the CDR3 reads CASSLIQANYGYTF. The CDR3 DNA is TGTGCCAGCAGCTTAATTCAGGCTAACTATGGCTACACCTTC.

DNA for the CDR3: TGCGCCAGCAGTCTGGGAGGTCGGGAGCTTTACAATGAGCAGTTCTTC. Translation gives CASSLGGRELYNEQFF. The chain links TRBV5-1 to TRBJ2-1; D might be TRBD2 (6 bases). V dropped 5 bases and J dropped 4 bases, with 19 bases sitting between them. CDR3 length: 16 amino acids. In germline, CDR1 is SGHRS, CDR2 YFSETQ.

To note about this clone: The sample has other DNA sequences that encode this CDR3 too. This rearrangement joins TRBV9 to TRBJ2-1, with TRBD2 identical over 9 bases. Germline V gene sequence: CDR1 SGDLS, CDR2 YYNGEE. The junction had 2 bases not matched to a gene; V was cut back by 0 bases and J by 4 bases. CDR3 length equals 15 residues. As DNA, the CDR3 is TGTGCCAGCAGCGTAGCTAGCGGGGATTACAATGAGCAGTTCTTC. Protein product: CASSVASGDYNEQFF.

The V gene is TRBV30, the J gene TRBJ1-2, with 7 positions matching TRBD1. The junction had 5 bases not matched to a gene; V was cut back by 3 bases and J by 4 bases. CDR1 is GTSNPN and CDR2 is SVGIG in the germline V gene (reference sequence). This CDR3 has 13 amino acids. The CDR3 DNA sequence: TGTGCCTGGAGCCAGGGGGAGGGCTATGGCTACACCTTC. Translation gives CAWSQGEGYGYTF.

This chain joins TRBV11-2 and TRBJ2-1, with TRBD2 matching over 8 bases. J was trimmed by 0 bases and V by 6 bases; bases with no gene match: 7. This CDR3 has 16 amino acids. Germline lookup yields CDR1 SGHAT and CDR2 FQNNGV. CDR3 DNA: TGTGCCAGCAGAACTACTAGCGGAAGCTCCTACAATGAGCAGTTCTTC. Amino acid sequence: CASRTTSGSSYNEQFF.

Worth noting for this clone: At the DNA level, this CDR3 is encoded by other sequences in the same sample as well. The V gene is TRBV29-1, the J gene TRBJ2-7, with TRBD1 identical over 8 bases. Germline V gives CDR1 SQVTM, CDR2 ANQGSEA. The CDR3 length is 11 residues. With 6 bases clipped from V and 6 bases from J, the junction kept 4 bases outside the gene matches. The CDR3 nucleotides read TGCAGCGTCGGACAGGGAGGCGAGCAGTACTTC. As protein: CSVGQGGEQYF.

This chain uses TRBV15 with TRBJ2-2; D is perhaps TRBD2 (7 bases). Germline loops: CDR1 LNHNV, CDR2 YYDKDF (reference sequence). Trimming pared 3 bases from V and 5 bases from J, leaving 16 bases between. CDR3 size: 16 residues. The CDR3 is CATSRGGAAGTGELFF. The DNA for the CDR3 is TGTGCCACCAGCAGGGGGGGGGCAGCGGGTACCGGGGAGCTGTTTTTT.

The chain combines TRBV6-5 with TRBJ2-7; 10 positions match TRBD2. The junction had 5 bases not matched to a gene; V was cut back by 4 bases and J by 2 bases. The CDR3 covers 15 residues. Per germline, CDR1 MNHEY and CDR2 SVGAGI. CDR3 loop: CASSSSGGAPYEQYF. Here the CDR3 DNA reads TGTGCCAGCAGTTCAAGCGGGGGGGCACCCTACGAGCAGTACTTC.

The rearrangement joins TRBV19 to TRBJ1-6; 7 bases fit TRBD1. There are 15 residues in the CDR3. Trimming at V came to 5 bases and at J to 7 bases, leaving 8 bases not matched to a gene. Germline V gene data show CDR1 as LNHDA and CDR2 as SQIVND (reference sequence). This chain's CDR3 is CASSFDRVENSPLHF. Here the CDR3 DNA reads TGTGCCAGTAGTTTCGACAGGGTAGAAAATTCACCCCTCCACTTT.

J is TRBJ1-4 and V is TRBV25-1; no clear D gene. Trimming cost V 3 bases and J 6 bases, with 8 bases left between them. The CDR3 totals 13 residues. The germline V gene has CDR1 MGHDK and CDR2 SYGVNS. As DNA, the CDR3 is TGTGCCAGCAGTGAGGGGAAGTATGAAAAACTGTTTTTT. Its protein is CASSEGKYEKLFF.

The CDR3, as DNA: TGTGCCAGCAGTTACTCGAGGGGGGGAGGGAATCAGCCCCAGCATTTT. Its protein is CASSYSRGGGNQPQHF. The V call is TRBV6-5, the J call TRBJ1-5; the D gene is possibly TRBD1 (6 bases). CDR1 and CDR2 (germline): MNHEY, SVGAGI. Between the trimmed V and J ends, which lost 0 bases and 4 bases, there was a span of 13 bases. CDR3 length: 16 amino acids.

This sequence joins TRBV6-6 and TRBJ2-2; TRBD1 matches 7 bases. With 6 bases clipped from V and 6 bases from J, the junction kept 13 bases outside the gene matches. The CDR3 is made up of 16 amino acids. Germline V gene sequence: CDR1 MNHNY, CDR2 SVGAGI (reference sequence). DNA of the CDR3: TGTGCCAGCAGGACAACTCCAGGGGGTAGTCCCGGGGAGCTGTTTTTT. Encoded protein: CASRTTPGGSPGELFF.

This clone was counted between two and nine times. This chain connects TRBV10-1 to TRBJ1-5; D remains ambiguous. Germline V gene lookup returns CDR1 WNHNN and CDR2 SYGVQD (reference sequence). Between the trimmed V and J ends, which lost 0 bases and 5 bases, there was a span of 2 bases. The CDR3 runs to 12 residues. CDR3 in DNA: TGCGCCAGCAGTGAGTCAGATCAGCCCCAGCATTTT. Amino acids: CASSESDQPQHF.

The CDR3 sequence: CSAGAAGGYTF. CDR3 nucleotides: TGCAGCGCAGGGGCGGCGGGTGGCTACACCTTC. The rearrangement links TRBV29-1 to TRBJ1-2; D perhaps matches TRBD1 (6 bases). In germline, CDR1 is SQVTM, CDR2 ANQGSEA. This CDR3 is built from 11 residues. The germline V and J ends were trimmed by 7 bases and 7 bases, with 13 bases remaining between them.

The chain links TRBV4-1 to TRBJ2-3; TRBD2 matches 13 bases. The CDR3 extends over 16 amino acids. J was trimmed by 5 bases and V by 2 bases; bases with no gene match: 4. Per germline, CDR1 MGHRA and CDR2 YSYEKL. In nucleotides, the CDR3 is TGCGCCAGCAGCCAACGACTAGCGGGGGGACAAGATACGCAGTATTTT. Its translation is CASSQRLAGGQDTQYF.

V is TRBV5-1 and J is TRBJ2-5; D might be TRBD2 (6 bases). The V gene's germline CDR1 is SGHRS and CDR2 YFSETQ. The V gene lost 1 base and the J gene lost 5 bases, with 12 bases spanning the gap. This CDR3 comprises 14 residues. The CDR3 sequence is CASSLKGGAETQYF. The DNA of the CDR3 is TGCGCCAGCAGCTTGAAGGGCGGGGCGGAGACCCAGTACTTC.

This clone was seen just once. Distinct nucleotide sequences in the sample also encode this CDR3. The CDR3 DNA reads TGTGCCAGCAGTCTAGCAGGTAGCAATCAGCCCCAGCATTTT. This gives the protein CASSLAGSNQPQHF. This rearrangement joins TRBV7-2 to TRBJ1-5; D gene uncertain. CDR1 is SGHTA and CDR2 is FQGNSA in the germline V gene. Trimming removed 6 bases from V and 0 bases from J, with 9 bases in between. The CDR3 length is 14 residues.

The rearrangement links TRBV7-9 to TRBJ1-4; D perhaps matches TRBD1 (6 bases). Trimming shortened V by 3 bases and J by 7 bases, and 15 bases separated the two germline ends. Germline values: CDR1 SEHNR, CDR2 FQNEAQ (reference sequence). The CDR3 sequence is 15 residues long. CDR3 region: CASSFRGDILEKLFF. The CDR3, as DNA: TGTGCCAGCAGCTTCCGGGGGGACATACTTGAAAAACTGTTTTTT. Drawing the rest from reference TRBV7-9 and TRBJ1-4, the complete variable domain is DTGVSQNPRHKITKRGQNVTFRCDPISEHNRLYWYRQTLGQGPEFLTYFQNEAQLEKSRLLSDRFSAERPKGSFSTLEIQRTEQGDSAMYLCASSFRGDILEKLFFGSGTQLSVL.

V gene TRBV6-1 combines with J gene TRBJ2-7; TRBD1 aligns across 10 bases. The CDR3 spans 15 residues. V lost 7 bases and J lost 5; bases outside the gene matches: 11. Germline lookup yields CDR1 MNHNS and CDR2 SASEGT. This CDR3 reads CASMTPGQGRNEQYF. As DNA, the CDR3 is TGTGCCAGCATGACCCCGGGACAGGGGAGGAACGAGCAGTACTTC.

The chain joins TRBV6-5 to TRBJ2-1; 11 nucleotides line up with TRBD2. CDR1 is MNHEY, CDR2 SVGAGI, per germline. V gave up 4 bases and J gave up 2 bases; unmatched junction bases: 4. This CDR3 has 16 amino acids. The CDR3 DNA follows: TGTGCCAGCAGTTCCAAGACTAGCGGGGCCTACAATGAGCAGTTCTTC. As protein: CASSSKTSGAYNEQFF.

The chain combines TRBV6-4 with TRBJ1-4, with a possible D match to TRBD1 (5 bases). Between the trimmed V and J ends, which lost 6 bases and 7 bases, there was a span of 21 bases. Germline V CDR1 and CDR2: MRHNA, SNTAGT. The CDR3 totals 16 residues. Here the CDR3 DNA reads TGTGCCAGCAGCGCCCACGGGGGGACTCATGGTGAAAAACTGTTTTTT. Its protein is CASSAHGGTHGEKLFF.

The genes are TRBV5-6 and TRBJ1-6; tentative D call: TRBD1 (5 bases). The CDR3 runs to 17 residues. V lost 1 base and J 8 bases, leaving 19 bases between the germline ends. Germline V gives CDR1 SGHDT, CDR2 YYEEEE. The CDR3: CASSLYGGVIGDSPLHF. CDR3 nucleotides: TGTGCCAGCAGCTTGTACGGGGGGGTGATAGGGGATTCACCCCTCCACTTT.